What follows are 19 T cell receptor beta chains derived from one specimen sequenced in a study of human T cells and chemical hapten exposure. Noted time point: patch test 2, 6 weeks after DPC sensitization. Stated treatment: therapeutic diphenylcyclopropenone sensitization with weekly scalp DPC. TCRdb reanalysed the RACE reads using MiXCR and keeps one entry per CDR3 protein. The sample holds 330,000 or so distinct CDR3 sequences; about 6% are singletons and the top ten take 5% to 6%. Sequencing used whole blood, obtained in connection with sensitization to the hapten diphenylcyclopropenone (DPC). These receptor sequences come from a woman aged 18-29 years with alopecia areata. Some clones in this sample may be carry-over from other donors' samples.

The gene calls are TRBV11-3 and TRBJ2-5, with D perhaps TRBD1 (6 bases). Germline V gives CDR1 SGHNT, CDR2 YENEEA. CDR3 length equals 14 residues. Trimming stripped 5 bases from V and 3 bases from J, with 13 bases between. The CDR3 DNA follows: TGTGCCAGCAGCCCGGGACACCAAAAAGAGACCCAGTACTTC. Its protein is CASSPGHQKETQYF.

This clonotype was detected many times. V usage is TRBV4-3 and J usage is TRBJ1-1, with no clear D. V gave up 0 bases and J gave up 2 bases, with 10 bases separating them. The CDR3 has 15 residues. Germline CDR1 and CDR2: LGHNA and YSLEER. CDR3 DNA: TGCGCCAGCAGCCAAGAATGGGCGAGTAACACTGAAGCTTTCTTT. It specifies CASSQEWASNTEAFF.

The V gene is TRBV5-1, the J gene TRBJ2-5; 7 positions match TRBD1. Germline V gene lookup returns CDR1 SGHRS and CDR2 YFSETQ. The J segment lost 2 bases and the V segment lost 4 bases, leaving 8 bases of the junction unmatched. The CDR3 extends over 15 amino acids. The CDR3 protein is CASSASGQQQETQYF. The CDR3, as DNA: TGCGCCAGCAGCGCCTCGGGACAGCAACAAGAGACCCAGTACTTC.

This rearrangement joins TRBV5-5 to TRBJ2-6, with D uncertain. There are 14 residues in the CDR3. V was shortened by 7 bases and J by 2 bases, with 10 bases between the two germline ends. Germline lookup yields CDR1 SGHKS and CDR2 YYEKEE (reference sequence). CDR3: CASRITAGANVLTF. The CDR3 DNA follows: TGTGCCAGCCGAATCACAGCTGGGGCCAACGTCCTGACTTTC. Drawing the rest from reference TRBV5-5 and TRBJ2-6, the complete variable domain is DAGVTQSPTHLIKTRGQQVTLRCSPISGHKSVSWYQQVLGQGPQFIFQYYEKEERGRGNFPDRFSARQFPNYSSELNVNALLLGDSALYLCASRITAGANVLTFGAGSRLTVL.

This clonotype was picked up many times. CDR3 DNA: TGTGCCAGCAGCTTATGGTCCGGGGGCTACGAGCAGTACTTC. It yields the protein CASSLWSGGYEQYF. This sequence joins TRBV7-2 and TRBJ2-7; possible D gene TRBD2, 6 bases. V was cut by 2 bases and J by 3 bases, with 11 bases left in between. CDR1 is SGHTA and CDR2 is FQGNSA in the germline V gene. The CDR3 totals 14 residues.

CDR3 region: CASSSRGSFAYEQYF. The CDR3 bases are TGCGCCAGCAGCTCGCGGGGGTCTTTTGCCTACGAGCAGTACTTC. The chain uses TRBV4-1 and TRBJ2-7, with 7 positions matching TRBD2. J gave up 2 bases and V 5 bases, and 9 bases lay outside the gene matches. The CDR3 is 15 amino acids. Germline CDR1 reads MGHRA; CDR2 reads YSYEKL.

This clonotype was found a few times. The V call is TRBV20-1, the J call TRBJ1-1, with D tentatively TRBD1 (6 bases). In germline, CDR1 is DFQATT, CDR2 SNEGSKA (reference sequence). This CDR3 contains 13 residues. Trimming cost V 2 bases and J 4 bases, with 11 bases left between them. The CDR3 DNA follows: TGCAGTGCTAGAAGACAGGTGAGCACTGAAGCTTTCTTT. It encodes CSARRQVSTEAFF.

This clonotype appeared many times. The gene calls are TRBV7-9 and TRBJ2-5; D might be TRBD1 (5 bases). The V end lost 6 bases, the J end lost 1 base, and 12 bases lay between the germline ends. Looked up from germline, CDR1 is SEHNR and CDR2 is FQNEAQ (reference sequence). This CDR3 spans 14 amino acids. CDR3 in amino acids: CASRNGATQETQYF. As DNA, the CDR3 is TGTGCCAGCAGGAATGGGGCCACCCAAGAGACCCAGTACTTC.

This clonotype was detected ten times or more. The rearrangement uses TRBV27 and TRBJ1-5; TRBD1 matches at 9 bases. The CDR3 extends over 20 amino acids. Germline assignment: CDR1 MNHEY and CDR2 SMNVEV (reference sequence). V lost 4 bases and J lost 0; bases outside the gene matches: 16. The CDR3 DNA reads as TGTGCCAGCAGTTCAGAGGTCTCGGGACAGGGAGGATTTAGCAATCAGCCCCAGCATTTT. Residues: CASSSEVSGQGGFSNQPQHF.

This clonotype was picked up a small number of times. This rearrangement joins TRBV4-3 to TRBJ1-2; D not certain. The V end lost 0 bases, the J end lost 3 bases, and 11 bases lay between the germline ends. Germline CDR1 LGHNA, CDR2 YSLEER. This CDR3 comprises 15 residues. The CDR3 DNA reads TGCGCCAGCAGCCAAGATTCTTGGACGGACTATGGCTACACCTTC. Amino acid sequence: CASSQDSWTDYGYTF.

This clonotype came up many times. The chain uses TRBV7-3 and TRBJ2-2, with a possible D match to TRBD1 (5 bases). V was trimmed by 5 bases and J by 5 bases, leaving 9 bases between them. The CDR3 is 13 amino acids. Germline V gives CDR1 SGHTA, CDR2 FQGTGA. Here the CDR3 reads CASSDRTTGELFF. The CDR3 nucleotides read TGTGCCAGCAGCGACAGAACGACCGGGGAGCTGTTTTTT.

This clonotype has ten or more counts. One end of the junction fails to match germline, which may point to a read error. The chain links TRBV7-3 to TRBJ2-3, with TRBD2 identical over 12 bases. Germline V gene sequence: CDR1 SGHTA, CDR2 FQGTGA. The CDR3 loop spans 15 amino acids. Here the CDR3 DNA reads TGTGCCAGCAGCCTAACTAGCGGGGGGCACGATACGCAGTATTTT. It translates to CASSLTSGGHDTQYF. The whole variable domain, filled in from reference TRBV7-3 and TRBJ2-3, reads GAGVSQTPSNKVTEKGKYVELRCDPISGHTALYWYRQSLGQGPEFLIYFQGTGAADDSGLPNDRFFAVRPEGSVSTLKIQRTERGDSAVYLCASSLTSGGHDTQYFGPGTRLTVL.

This clonotype was detected a few times. The chain joins TRBV12-3 or TRBV12-4 to TRBJ1-6, with 7 bases matching TRBD1. CDR3 size: 15 residues. V shed 6 bases, J shed 7 bases, and the junction held 9 bases outside the gene matches. CDR3 DNA sequence: TGTGCCAGCAGCATCCTGACAGGGCTAAATTCACCCCTCCACTTT. This gives the protein CASSILTGLNSPLHF.

This clonotype was seen a few times. This sequence joins TRBV7-8 and TRBJ2-1; TRBD1 is a possible D gene (5 bases). V lost 5 bases and J 0 bases, leaving 14 bases between the germline ends. Germline loops: CDR1 SGHVS, CDR2 FQNEAQ. This CDR3 has 16 residues. CDR3 sequence: CASSPTTEYSYNEQFF. The CDR3 nucleotides are TGTGCCAGCAGCCCAACGACAGAGTACTCCTACAATGAGCAGTTCTTC.

This clonotype showed up many times. J is TRBJ1-1 and V is TRBV29-1; D is unresolved. The CDR3 runs to 14 residues. Germline values: CDR1 SQVTM, CDR2 ANQGSEA. V lost 5 bases to trimming and J lost 4 bases, with 17 bases between them. As DNA, the CDR3 is TGCAGCGTTCAACACCTCCCGGAGACCACTGAAGCTTTCTTT. It specifies CSVQHLPETTEAFF.

This clonotype was counted a few times. The CDR3 sequence: CSAGSRDYGYTF. The CDR3 DNA follows: TGCAGTGCTGGCAGTAGGGACTATGGCTACACCTTC. The rearrangement links TRBV20-1 to TRBJ1-2; D ambiguous. The CDR3 totals 12 residues. In germline, CDR1 is DFQATT, CDR2 SNEGSKA (reference sequence). Trimming removed 5 bases from V and 3 bases from J, with 10 bases in between.

This clonotype was observed at least ten times. This rearrangement joins TRBV12-3 or TRBV12-4 to TRBJ1-2; D remains unclear. V dropped 1 base and J dropped 4 bases, with 10 bases sitting between them. CDR3 length: 14 residues. CDR3 region: CASSLGLGVYGYTF. CDR3 in DNA: TGTGCCAGCAGTTTAGGTCTAGGTGTCTATGGCTACACCTTC.

The chain links TRBV6-1 to TRBJ2-7, with D possibly being TRBD2 (5 bases). The V gene's germline CDR1 is MNHNS and CDR2 SASEGT. The CDR3 spans 14 residues. The ends were cut back, 4 bases at V and 3 bases at J, with 13 bases in the middle. The CDR3: CASSGAADFYEQYF. The CDR3 region has the DNA TGTGCCAGCAGTGGTGCCGCGGACTTCTACGAGCAGTACTTC.

Ten or more counts support this clonotype. V usage is TRBV20-1 and J usage is TRBJ1-2, with D perhaps matching TRBD1 (6 bases). In germline, CDR1 is DFQATT, CDR2 SNEGSKA (reference sequence). CDR3 length equals 13 residues. Trimming stripped 0 bases from V and 4 bases from J, with 9 bases between. CDR3 sequence: CSARDTGFYGYTF. DNA of the CDR3: TGCAGTGCTAGAGATACAGGGTTCTATGGCTACACCTTC.